This T cell receptor (beta chain) was captured by sequencing in a study of blood T cell repertoires in COVID-19. The length of the CDR3 is 16 residues. Germline V gives CDR1 MDHEN, CDR2 SYDVKM. The ends lost 1 base at V and 4 bases at J; junction bases unmatched: 3. Sequencing was performed with immunoSEQ multiplex PCR; in TCRdb, only in-frame clones are kept and a portion is missing. The sample contains roughly 200,000 clones, roughly 82% of which appear only once. The chain employs TRBV28 and TRBJ2-1, with 11 positions matching TRBD2. Input material: PBMCs or T cells enriched from blood (not recorded which). The receptor's source is a woman aged 60 to 75 with acute COVID-19. CDR3 nucleotide sequence: TGTGCCAGCAGTTTATCTAGCGGGGGGTCATACAATGAGCAGTTCTTC. Its protein product is CASSLSSGGSYNEQFF. Based on the CDR3 plus reference TRBV28 and TRBJ2-1, the full variable domain is DVKVTQSSRYLVKRTGEKVFLECVQDMDHENMFWYRQDPGLGLRLIYFSYDVKMKEKGDIPEGYSVSREKKERFSLILESASTNQTSMYLCASSLSSGGSYNEQFFGPGTRLTVL.